What follows is one TCR beta chain and its context. The target of this receptor is not known. A junction boundary mismatches the germline segment, possibly from a read error. The approximately 39 donors, aged roughly 6 to 95 years, were systemically healthy Caucasian individuals from Russia. Each donor gave approximately 9.3 milliliters of peripheral blood, collected into EDTA-treated Vacutainer tubes. PBMCs were isolated by Ficoll-Paque density-gradient centrifugation, with at least 6.5 million obtained per sample. Total RNA, at least 6 micrograms per sample, was extracted from PBMCs with Trizol reagent. For every donor, an aliquot of PBMCs went through flow cytometry to measure the percentages of naive CD45RAhigh/CD27high T cells. These data are taken from a study of blood T cells in healthy people across ages (dated by TCRdb to the mid-2010s). A note on the overall study: In model experiments, roughly one uniquely barcoded TCR beta cDNA molecule per two T cells was captured by template switching. To track age-related changes in TCR beta repertoire diversity, the study relied on deep sequencing normalized with unique cDNA molecular identifiers. Donors were grouped into four age groups: young (average about 15 years), middle-aged (about 38), aged (roughly 67) and long-lived (less than 85). To avoid experimental bias, donors of different ages were randomly spread across the sequencing lanes. The study analyzed two additional independent replicas of 1 million unique cDNA reads from the same blood draw for two donors, one aged 18 to 29 and one aged 80 or older. Paper-wide results and their limitations: The CMV infection status of donors was not known, potentially confounding age-related changes in expanded clonotypes. The percentage of naive T cells measured by flow cytometry correlated strongly with observed TCR beta diversity. Estimates of total diversity based on one million sequenced T cells were regarded as lower bounds and as underestimates. Because profiling used bulk unsorted PBMCs, naive and antigen-experienced compartments could not be compared conclusively. Observed TCR beta diversity per million T cells fell roughly linearly with age, and a significant reduction was already apparent by age about 36. The long-lived group showed more naive CD4+ T cells, fewer expanded clones and increased TCR diversity than the aged group, suggesting age selection.

There are 12 amino acids in the CDR3, from cysteine to phenylalanine inclusive. Left in the record is the CDR3 DNA by itself, 36 bases read in frame from the first base. As encoded in the germline V gene (reference sequence), CDR1 is LGHDT while CDR2 is YNNKEL. Library prep was done by 5' RACE. The run used an Illumina HiSeq 2500. A second roughly 7 to 11 cycle PCR used a sample-barcoded 5' primer and a J-beta primer mix. Each TCR beta cDNA molecule received a unique molecular identifier from a template-switch 5' adaptor carrying 12 random nucleotides. At least 2.5 million CDR3-containing paired-end reads were obtained from each sample. First-strand cDNA synthesis was performed from all RNA using the Mint cDNA synthesis kit, with priming by a TRBC-specific oligonucleotide. After uracil-DNA glycosylase treatment, a first 18-cycle PCR used universal primers M1SS and BC2_uni_R on all cDNA. The source study handled its data this way. Normalization of each sample was performed by random selection of 1 million high-quality reads, each carrying a distinct molecular identifier. Instead of being binned into consensus sequences, reads that shared molecular identifiers were thrown out. MiTCR, with a Q25 quality threshold and the strictest error-elimination algorithm, was used for CDR3 identification, clonotype clustering and error correction. Lower-bound total TCR beta diversity was estimated with a nonparametric unseen species model using Euler transformation. TCRdb passed the public sequencing reads through fastp at Q25 and MiXCR, retaining productive beta sequences. Every CDR3 protein is listed once, alongside the most common genes and DNA of its rows. TCRdb, rather than the study authors, made the V and J calls. For this sample there are around 790,000 distinct CDR3 sequences; under 45% appear just once. Of the sample, about 19% is held by the ten largest clones.

Recombination connected TRBV3-1 to TRBJ2-5; the D gene is tentatively TRBD1 or TRBD2, each matching 5 bases. The J call may be in error: the DNA end matches TRBJ2-7 better. The source material was blood. The sequence was obtained from a man aged 55 to 70 in good health. The CDR3 region: CASSRGPFEQYF. The DNA is as follows: TGTGCCAGTAGCCGGGGACCGTTCGAGCAGTACTTC.